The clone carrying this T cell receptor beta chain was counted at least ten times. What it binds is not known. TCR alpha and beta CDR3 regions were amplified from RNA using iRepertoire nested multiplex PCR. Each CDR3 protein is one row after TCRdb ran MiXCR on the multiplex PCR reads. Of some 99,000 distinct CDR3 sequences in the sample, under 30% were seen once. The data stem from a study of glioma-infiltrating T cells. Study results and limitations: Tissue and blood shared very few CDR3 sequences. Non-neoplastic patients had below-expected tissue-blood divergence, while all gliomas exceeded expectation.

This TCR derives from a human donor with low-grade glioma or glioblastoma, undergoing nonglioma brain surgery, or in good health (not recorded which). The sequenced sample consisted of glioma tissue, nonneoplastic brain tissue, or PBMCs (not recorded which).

The CDR3 DNA is TGTGCCAGCAGTAACCTGGTGGGTTACGAGCAGTACTTC. It specifies CASSNLVGYEQYF. The chain links TRBV12-3 or TRBV12-4 to TRBJ2-7, with D unclear. The CDR3 totals 13 residues. V lost 5 bases, J lost 4 bases, and 12 bases lay in between.